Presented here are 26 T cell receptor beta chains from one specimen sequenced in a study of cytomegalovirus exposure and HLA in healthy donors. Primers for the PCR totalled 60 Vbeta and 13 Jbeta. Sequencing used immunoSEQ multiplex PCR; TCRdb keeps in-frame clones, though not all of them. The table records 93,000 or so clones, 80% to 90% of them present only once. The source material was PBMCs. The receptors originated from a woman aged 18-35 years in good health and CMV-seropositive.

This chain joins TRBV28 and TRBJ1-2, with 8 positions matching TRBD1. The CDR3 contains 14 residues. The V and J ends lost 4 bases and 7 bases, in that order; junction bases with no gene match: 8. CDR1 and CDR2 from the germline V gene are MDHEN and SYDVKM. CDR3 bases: TGTGCCAGCAGTTACAGACAGGGGTGGGCTGGCTACACCTTC. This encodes CASSYRQGWAGYTF.

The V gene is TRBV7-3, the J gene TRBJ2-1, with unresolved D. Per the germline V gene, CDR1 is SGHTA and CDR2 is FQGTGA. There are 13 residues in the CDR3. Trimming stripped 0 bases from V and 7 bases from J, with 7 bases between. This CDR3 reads CASSLTLQNEQFF. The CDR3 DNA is TGTGCCAGCAGCTTAACACTGCAAAATGAGCAGTTCTTC.

Here the CDR3 reads CASGLYNEQFF. In DNA, the CDR3 is TGTGCCAGCGGACTATACAATGAGCAGTTCTTC. The gene calls are TRBV9 and TRBJ2-1; D possibly corresponds to TRBD2 (6 bases). The CDR3 runs 11 residues. Trimming pared 7 bases from V and 4 bases from J, leaving 6 bases between. Germline-derived CDR1 and CDR2 are SGDLS and YYNGEE.

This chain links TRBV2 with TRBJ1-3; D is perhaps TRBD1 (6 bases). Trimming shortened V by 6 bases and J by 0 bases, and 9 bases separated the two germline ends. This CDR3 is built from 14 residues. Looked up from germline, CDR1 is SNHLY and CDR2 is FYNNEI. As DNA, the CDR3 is TGTGCCAGCAGCCGGGACAACTCTGGAAACACCATATATTTT. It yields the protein CASSRDNSGNTIYF.

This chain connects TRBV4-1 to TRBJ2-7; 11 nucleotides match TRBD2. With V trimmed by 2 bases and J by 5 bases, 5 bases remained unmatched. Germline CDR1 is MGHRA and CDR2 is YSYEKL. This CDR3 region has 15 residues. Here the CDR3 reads CASSQTSGRLNEQYF. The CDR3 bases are TGCGCCAGCAGCCAAACTAGCGGGAGATTGAACGAGCAGTACTTC.

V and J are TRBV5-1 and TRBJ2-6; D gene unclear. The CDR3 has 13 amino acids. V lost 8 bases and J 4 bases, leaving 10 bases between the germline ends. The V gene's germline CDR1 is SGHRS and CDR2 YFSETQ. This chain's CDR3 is CASTPGGANVLTF. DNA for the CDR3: TGCGCCAGTACCCCCGGGGGGGCCAACGTCCTGACTTTC.

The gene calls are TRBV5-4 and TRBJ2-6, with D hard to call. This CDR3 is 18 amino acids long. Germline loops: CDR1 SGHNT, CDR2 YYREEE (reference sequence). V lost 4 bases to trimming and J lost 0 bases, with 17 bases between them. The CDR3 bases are TGTGCCAGCAGCCCGGTCCCAGGTTCCTACTCTGGGGCCAACGTCCTGACTTTC. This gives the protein CASSPVPGSYSGANVLTF. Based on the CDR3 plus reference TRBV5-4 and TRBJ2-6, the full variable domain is ETGVTQSPTHLIKTRGQQVTLRCSSQSGHNTVSWYQQALGQGPQFIFQYYREEENGRGNFPPRFSGLQFPNYSSELNVNALELDDSALYLCASSPVPGSYSGANVLTFGAGSRLTVL.

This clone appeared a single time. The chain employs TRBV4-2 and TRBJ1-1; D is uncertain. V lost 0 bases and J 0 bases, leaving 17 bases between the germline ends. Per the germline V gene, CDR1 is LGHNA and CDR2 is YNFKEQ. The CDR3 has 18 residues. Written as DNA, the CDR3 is TGTGCCAGCAGCCAAGACGAAGAGGCGGGGAGGGTGAACACTGAAGCTTTCTTT. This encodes CASSQDEEAGRVNTEAFF.

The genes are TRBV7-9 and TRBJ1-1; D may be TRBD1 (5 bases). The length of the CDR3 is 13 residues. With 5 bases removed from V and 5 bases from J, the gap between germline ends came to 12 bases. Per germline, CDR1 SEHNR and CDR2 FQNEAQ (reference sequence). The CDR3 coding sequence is TGTGCCAGCAGCCCGGGACGGGGGACTGAAGCTTTCTTT. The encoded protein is CASSPGRGTEAFF.

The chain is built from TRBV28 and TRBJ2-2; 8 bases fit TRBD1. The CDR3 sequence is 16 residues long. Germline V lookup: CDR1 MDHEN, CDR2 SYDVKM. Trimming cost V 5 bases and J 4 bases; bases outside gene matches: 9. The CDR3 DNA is TGTGCCAGCAGTAGCCCCAGGGGGCGGGGCACCGGGGAGCTGTTTTTT. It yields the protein CASSSPRGRGTGELFF.

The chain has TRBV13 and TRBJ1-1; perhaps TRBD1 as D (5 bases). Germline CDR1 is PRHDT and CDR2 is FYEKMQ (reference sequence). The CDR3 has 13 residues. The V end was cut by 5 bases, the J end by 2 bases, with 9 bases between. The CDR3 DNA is TGTGCCAGCAGCCGCGGGGCCAACACTGAAGCTTTCTTT. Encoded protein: CASSRGANTEAFF.

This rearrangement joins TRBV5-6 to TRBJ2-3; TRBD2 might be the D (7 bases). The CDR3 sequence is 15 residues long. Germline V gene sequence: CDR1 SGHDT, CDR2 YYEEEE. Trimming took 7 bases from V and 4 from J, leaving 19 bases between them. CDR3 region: CASLTAGATADTQYF. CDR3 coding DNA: TGTGCCAGCCTGACCGCGGGGGCCACCGCAGATACGCAGTATTTT. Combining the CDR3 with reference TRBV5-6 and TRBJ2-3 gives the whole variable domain DAGVTQSPTHLIKTRGQQVTLRCSPKSGHDTVSWYQQALGQGPQFIFQYYEEEERQRGNFPDRFSGHQFPNYSSELNVNALLLGDSALYLCASLTAGATADTQYFGPGTRLTVL.

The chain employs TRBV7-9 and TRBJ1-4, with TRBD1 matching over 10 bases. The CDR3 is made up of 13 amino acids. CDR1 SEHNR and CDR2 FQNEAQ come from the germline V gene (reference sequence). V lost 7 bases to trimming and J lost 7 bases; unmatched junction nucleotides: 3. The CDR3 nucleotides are TGTGCCAGCAAGGGGACAGGGGTTGAAAAACTGTTTTTT. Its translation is CASKGTGVEKLFF. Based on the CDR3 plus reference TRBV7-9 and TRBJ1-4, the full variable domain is DTGVSQNPRHKITKRGQNVTFRCDPISEHNRLYWYRQTLGQGPEFLTYFQNEAQLEKSRLLSDRFSAERPKGSFSTLEIQRTEQGDSAMYLCASKGTGVEKLFFGSGTQLSVL.

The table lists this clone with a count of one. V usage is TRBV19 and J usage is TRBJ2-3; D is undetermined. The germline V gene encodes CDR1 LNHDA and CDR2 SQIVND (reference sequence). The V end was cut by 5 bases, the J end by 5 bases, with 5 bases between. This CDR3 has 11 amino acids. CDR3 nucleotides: TGTGCCAGTAGTGTCGGAGATACGCAGTATTTT. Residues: CASSVGDTQYF.

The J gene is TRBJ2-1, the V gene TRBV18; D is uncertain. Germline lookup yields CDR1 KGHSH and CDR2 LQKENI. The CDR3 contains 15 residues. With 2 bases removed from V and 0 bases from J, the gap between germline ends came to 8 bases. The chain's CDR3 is CASSPVGYSYNEQFF. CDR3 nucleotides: TGTGCCAGCTCACCAGTCGGTTACTCCTACAATGAGCAGTTCTTC.

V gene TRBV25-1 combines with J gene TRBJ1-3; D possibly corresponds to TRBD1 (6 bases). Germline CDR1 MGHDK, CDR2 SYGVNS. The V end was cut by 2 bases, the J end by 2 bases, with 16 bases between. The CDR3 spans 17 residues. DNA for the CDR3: TGTGCCAGCAGTGAAACCCCCTCGACAGGCGCTGGAAACACCATATATTTT. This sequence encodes CASSETPSTGAGNTIYF.

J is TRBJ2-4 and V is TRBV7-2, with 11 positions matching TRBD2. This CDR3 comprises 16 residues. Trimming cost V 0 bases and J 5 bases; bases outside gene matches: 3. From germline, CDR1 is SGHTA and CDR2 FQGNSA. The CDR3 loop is CASSLASGGAQNIQYF. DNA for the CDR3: TGTGCCAGCAGCTTAGCTAGCGGGGGGGCCCAAAACATTCAGTACTTC.

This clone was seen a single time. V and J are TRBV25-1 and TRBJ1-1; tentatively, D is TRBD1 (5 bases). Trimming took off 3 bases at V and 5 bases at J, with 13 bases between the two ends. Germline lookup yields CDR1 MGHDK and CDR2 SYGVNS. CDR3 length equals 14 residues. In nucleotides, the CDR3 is TGTGCCAGCAGTGATTGGGGGGGAGTAACTGAAGCTTTCTTT. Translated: CASSDWGGVTEAFF.

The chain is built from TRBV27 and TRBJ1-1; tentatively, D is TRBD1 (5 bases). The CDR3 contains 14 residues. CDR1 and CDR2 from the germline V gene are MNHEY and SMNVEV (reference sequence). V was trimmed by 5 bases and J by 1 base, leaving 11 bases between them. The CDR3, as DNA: TGTGCCAGCAGTGTCCTTCAGGGGAACACTGAAGCTTTCTTT. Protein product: CASSVLQGNTEAFF.

The CDR3 here is CASSLLTGEAQHF. The CDR3 coding sequence is TGTGCCAGCAGTTTATTGACAGGGGAGGCCCAGCATTTT. V gene TRBV27 combines with J gene TRBJ1-5; 8 nucleotides agree with TRBD1. V lost 1 base to trimming and J lost 11 bases; unmatched junction nucleotides: 4. CDR3 length: 13 amino acids. Germline V gene sequence: CDR1 MNHEY, CDR2 SMNVEV (reference sequence).

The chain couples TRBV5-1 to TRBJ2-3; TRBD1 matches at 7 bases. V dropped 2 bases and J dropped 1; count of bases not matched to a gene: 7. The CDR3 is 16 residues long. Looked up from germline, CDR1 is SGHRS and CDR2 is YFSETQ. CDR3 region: CASSLTIGGGTDTQYF. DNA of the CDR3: TGCGCCAGCAGCTTAACCATAGGGGGCGGCACAGATACGCAGTATTTT. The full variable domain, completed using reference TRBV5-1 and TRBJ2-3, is KAGVTQTPRYLIKTRGQQVTLSCSPISGHRSVSWYQQTPGQGLQFLFEYFSETQRNKGNFPGRFSGRQFSNSRSEMNVSTLELGDSALYLCASSLTIGGGTDTQYFGPGTRLTVL.

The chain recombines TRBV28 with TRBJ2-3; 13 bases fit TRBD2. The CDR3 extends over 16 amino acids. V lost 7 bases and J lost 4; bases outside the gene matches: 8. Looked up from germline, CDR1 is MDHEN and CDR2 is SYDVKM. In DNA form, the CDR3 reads TGTGCCAGCATCCAGGGACTAGCGGGAATCCCAGATACGCAGTATTTT. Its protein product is CASIQGLAGIPDTQYF.

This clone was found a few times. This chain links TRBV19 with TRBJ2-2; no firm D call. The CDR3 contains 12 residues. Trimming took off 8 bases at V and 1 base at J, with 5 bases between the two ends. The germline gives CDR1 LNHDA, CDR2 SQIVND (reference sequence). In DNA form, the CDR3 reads TGTGCCAGTCGACAGAACACCGGGGAGCTGTTTTTT. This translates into CASRQNTGELFF.

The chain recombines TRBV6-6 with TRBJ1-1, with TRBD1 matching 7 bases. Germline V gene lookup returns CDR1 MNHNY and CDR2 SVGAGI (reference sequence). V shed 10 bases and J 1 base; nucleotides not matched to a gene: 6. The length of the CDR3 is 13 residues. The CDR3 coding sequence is TGTGCCACCGAAGACAGGGCGAACACTGAAGCTTTCTTT. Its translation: CATEDRANTEAFF.

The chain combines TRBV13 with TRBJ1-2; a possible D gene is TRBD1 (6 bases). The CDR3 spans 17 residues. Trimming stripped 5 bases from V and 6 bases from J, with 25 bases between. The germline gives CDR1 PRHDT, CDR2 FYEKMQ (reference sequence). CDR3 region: CASSLKLQGRGSNGYTF. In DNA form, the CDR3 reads TGTGCCAGCAGCCTCAAATTACAGGGAAGGGGATCGAATGGCTACACCTTC.

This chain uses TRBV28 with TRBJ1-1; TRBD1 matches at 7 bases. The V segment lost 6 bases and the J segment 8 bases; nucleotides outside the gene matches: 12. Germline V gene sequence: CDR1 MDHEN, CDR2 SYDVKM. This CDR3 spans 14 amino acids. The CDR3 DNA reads TGTGCCAGCAGCCTGAACAGGGGATCCCGCGAAGCTTTCTTT. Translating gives CASSLNRGSREAFF.